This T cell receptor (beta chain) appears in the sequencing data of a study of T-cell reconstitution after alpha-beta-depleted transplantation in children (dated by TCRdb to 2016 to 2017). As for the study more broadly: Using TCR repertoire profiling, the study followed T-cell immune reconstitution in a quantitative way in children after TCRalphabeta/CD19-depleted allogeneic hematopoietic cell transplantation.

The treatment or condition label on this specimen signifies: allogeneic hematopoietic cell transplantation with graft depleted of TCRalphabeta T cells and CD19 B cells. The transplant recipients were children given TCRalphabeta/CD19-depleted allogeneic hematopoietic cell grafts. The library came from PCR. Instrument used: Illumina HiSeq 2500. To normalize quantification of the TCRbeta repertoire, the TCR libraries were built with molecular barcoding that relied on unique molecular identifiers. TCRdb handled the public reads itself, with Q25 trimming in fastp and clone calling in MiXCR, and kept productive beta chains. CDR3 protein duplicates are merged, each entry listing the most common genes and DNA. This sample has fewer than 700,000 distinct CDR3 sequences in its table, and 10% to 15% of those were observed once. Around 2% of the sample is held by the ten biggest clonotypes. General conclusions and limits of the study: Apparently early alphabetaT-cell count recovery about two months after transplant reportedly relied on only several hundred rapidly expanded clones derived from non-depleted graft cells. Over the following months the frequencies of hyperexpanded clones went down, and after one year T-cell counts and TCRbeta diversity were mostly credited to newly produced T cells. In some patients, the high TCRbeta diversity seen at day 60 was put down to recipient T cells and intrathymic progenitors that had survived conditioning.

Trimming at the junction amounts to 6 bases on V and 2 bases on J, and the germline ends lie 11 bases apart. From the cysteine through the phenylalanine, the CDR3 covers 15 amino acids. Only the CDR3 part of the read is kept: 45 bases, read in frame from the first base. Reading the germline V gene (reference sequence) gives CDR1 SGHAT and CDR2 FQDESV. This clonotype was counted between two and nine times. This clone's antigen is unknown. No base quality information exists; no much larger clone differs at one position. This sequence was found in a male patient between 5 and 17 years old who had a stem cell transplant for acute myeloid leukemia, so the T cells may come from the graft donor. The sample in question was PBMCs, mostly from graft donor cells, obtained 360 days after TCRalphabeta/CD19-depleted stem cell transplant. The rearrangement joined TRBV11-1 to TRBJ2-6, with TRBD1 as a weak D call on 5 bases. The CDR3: CASSFRVAGANVLTF. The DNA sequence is TGTGCCAGCAGTTTCAGGGTAGCTGGGGCCAACGTCCTGACTTTC.